The sequence of this TCR beta chain was determined in a study of blood T cell repertoires in COVID-19. Study summary: The samples span acute and convalescent COVID-19 from the United States, Italy and Spain. In each case, the material was cDNA or gDNA derived from T cells, B-cell-depleted T cells, or PBMCs.

V was clipped by 5 bases and J by 3 bases; unmatched bases: 9. Germline values: CDR1 MNHEY, CDR2 SVGAGI. The CDR3 extends over 15 amino acids. Per the study methods: For nucleated cells, counts were estimated from reference gene primer amplification. Using immunoSEQ multiplex PCR, the repertoire was profiled, and TCRdb retains in-frame clones only, with some absent. Clonal size and the V and J genes are those of that table, whereas D and trimming came from the DNA. The data hold some 300,000 clones, with 85% to 90% observed a single time. The rearrangement uses TRBV6-5 and TRBJ2-7, with 8 bases that match TRBD1. The sequence came from a man between 70 and 80 years old with acute or convalescent COVID-19. Sequences were obtained from peripheral blood. The CDR3 protein is CASSQTGTGHYEQYF. The CDR3 nucleotides are TGTGCCAGCAGTCAGACCGGGACAGGTCACTACGAGCAGTACTTC.